The source of this T cell receptor beta chain is a study of blood T cell repertoires in COVID-19. Study information: PBMCs, B-cell-depleted T cells, or T cells provided the cDNA or gDNA that made up the material.

Sequencing used immunoSEQ multiplex PCR; TCRdb keeps in-frame clones, though not all of them. This sample has around 80,000 clones, with roughly 80% found just once. Sequencing was performed on peripheral blood. The TCR was taken from a human donor in a cohort sampled during active COVID-19.

The chain's CDR3 is CATGGADRAGTEAFF. Here the CDR3 DNA reads TGTGCCACCGGAGGTGCGGACAGGGCGGGTACTGAAGCTTTCTTT. The rearrangement uses TRBV2 and TRBJ1-1, with 8 bases matching TRBD1. The CDR3 consists of 15 residues. Germline V CDR1 and CDR2: SNHLY, FYNNEI. V shed 10 bases, J shed 5 bases, and the junction held 15 bases outside the gene matches. Looking up the rest from reference TRBV2 and TRBJ1-1 gives the full variable domain: EPEVTQTPSHQVTQMGQEVILRCVPISNHLYFYWYRQILGQKVEFLVSFYNNEISEKSEIFDDQFSVERPDGSNFTLKIRSTKLEDSAMYFCATGGADRAGTEAFFGQGTRLTVV.